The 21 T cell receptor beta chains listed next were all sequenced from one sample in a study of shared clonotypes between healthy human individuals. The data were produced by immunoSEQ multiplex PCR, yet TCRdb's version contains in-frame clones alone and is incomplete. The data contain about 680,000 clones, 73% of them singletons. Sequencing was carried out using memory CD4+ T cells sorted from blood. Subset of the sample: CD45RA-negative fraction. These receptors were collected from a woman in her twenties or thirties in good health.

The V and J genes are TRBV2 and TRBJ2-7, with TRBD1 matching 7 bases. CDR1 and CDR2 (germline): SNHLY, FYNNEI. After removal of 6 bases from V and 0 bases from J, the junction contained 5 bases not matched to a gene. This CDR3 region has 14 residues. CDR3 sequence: CASRKGQSSYEQYF. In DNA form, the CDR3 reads TGTGCCAGCAGGAAGGGACAGAGCTCCTACGAGCAGTACTTC.

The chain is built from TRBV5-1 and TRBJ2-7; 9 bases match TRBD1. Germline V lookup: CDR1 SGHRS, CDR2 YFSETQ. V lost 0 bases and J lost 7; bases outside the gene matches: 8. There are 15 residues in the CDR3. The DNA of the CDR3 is TGCGCCAGCAGCTTGGAGGGGACAGGGCTGGGGGAGCAGTACTTC. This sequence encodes CASSLEGTGLGEQYF.

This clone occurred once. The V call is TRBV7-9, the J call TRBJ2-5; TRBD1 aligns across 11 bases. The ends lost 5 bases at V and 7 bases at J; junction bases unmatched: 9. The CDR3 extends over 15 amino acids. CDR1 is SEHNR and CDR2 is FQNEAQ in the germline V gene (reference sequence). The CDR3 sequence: CASSDRDRGSVTQYF. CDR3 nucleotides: TGTGCCAGCAGCGACCGGGACAGGGGGTCTGTGACCCAGTACTTC.

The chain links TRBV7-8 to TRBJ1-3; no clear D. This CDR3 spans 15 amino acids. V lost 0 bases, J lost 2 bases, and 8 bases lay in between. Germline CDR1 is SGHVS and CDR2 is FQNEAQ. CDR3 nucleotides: TGTGCCAGCAGCTTAGCTCGGTCTGCTGGAAACACCATATATTTT. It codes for CASSLARSAGNTIYF.

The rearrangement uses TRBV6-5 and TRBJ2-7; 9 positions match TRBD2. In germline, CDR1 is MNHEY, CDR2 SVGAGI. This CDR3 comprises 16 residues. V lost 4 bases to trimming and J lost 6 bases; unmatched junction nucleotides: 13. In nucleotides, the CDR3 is TGTGCCAGCAGTTCCCCCGCGGGTAGCGGGAGAAGCGAGCAGTACTTC. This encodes CASSSPAGSGRSEQYF.

CDR3: CASRDVSGYYEQYF. CDR3 in DNA: TGTGCCAGCCGCGATGTGAGCGGGTACTACGAGCAGTACTTC. The rearrangement uses TRBV28 and TRBJ2-7; TRBD2 is a possible D gene (6 bases). Germline V gene sequence: CDR1 MDHEN, CDR2 SYDVKM. V lost 8 bases to trimming and J lost 3 bases, with 17 bases between them. The CDR3 is made up of 14 amino acids.

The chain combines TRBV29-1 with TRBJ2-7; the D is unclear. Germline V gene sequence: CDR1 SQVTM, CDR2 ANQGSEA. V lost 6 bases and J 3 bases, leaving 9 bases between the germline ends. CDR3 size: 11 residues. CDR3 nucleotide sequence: TGCAGCGTCGCCGACGGCTACGAGCAGTACTTC. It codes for CSVADGYEQYF.

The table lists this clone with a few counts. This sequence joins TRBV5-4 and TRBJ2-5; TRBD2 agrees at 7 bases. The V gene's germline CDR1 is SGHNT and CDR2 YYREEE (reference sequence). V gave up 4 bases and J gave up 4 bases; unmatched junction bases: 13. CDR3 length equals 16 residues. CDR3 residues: CASSGGGRAFGETQYF. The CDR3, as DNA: TGTGCCAGCAGCGGGGGAGGGAGGGCCTTTGGAGAGACCCAGTACTTC.

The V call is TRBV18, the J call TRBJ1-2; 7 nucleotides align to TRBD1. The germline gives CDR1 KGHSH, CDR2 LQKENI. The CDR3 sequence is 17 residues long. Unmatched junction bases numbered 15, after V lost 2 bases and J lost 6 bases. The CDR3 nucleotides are TGTGCCAGCTCACCAAACTTACAGGGACAGAGGTATAATGGCTACACCTTC. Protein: CASSPNLQGQRYNGYTF.

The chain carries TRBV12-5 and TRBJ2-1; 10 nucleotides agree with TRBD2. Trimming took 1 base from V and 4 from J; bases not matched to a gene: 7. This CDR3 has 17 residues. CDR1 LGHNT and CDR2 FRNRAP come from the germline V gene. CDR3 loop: CASGLGASGRSYNEQFF. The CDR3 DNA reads TGTGCTAGTGGTTTGGGGGCTAGCGGGAGATCTTACAATGAGCAGTTCTTC.

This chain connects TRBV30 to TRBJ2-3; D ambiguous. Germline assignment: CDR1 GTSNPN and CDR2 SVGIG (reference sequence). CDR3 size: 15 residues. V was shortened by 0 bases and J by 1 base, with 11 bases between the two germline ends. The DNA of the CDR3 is TGTGCCTGGAGTGTAGGTGCCTCGGGCACAGATACGCAGTATTTT. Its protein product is CAWSVGASGTDTQYF.

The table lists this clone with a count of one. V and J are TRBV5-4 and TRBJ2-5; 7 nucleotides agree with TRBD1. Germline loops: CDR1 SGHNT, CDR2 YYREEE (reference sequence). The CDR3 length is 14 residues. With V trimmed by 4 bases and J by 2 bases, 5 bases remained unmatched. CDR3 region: CASSPGQRQETQYF. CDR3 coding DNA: TGTGCCAGCAGCCCGGGACAGAGACAAGAGACCCAGTACTTC.

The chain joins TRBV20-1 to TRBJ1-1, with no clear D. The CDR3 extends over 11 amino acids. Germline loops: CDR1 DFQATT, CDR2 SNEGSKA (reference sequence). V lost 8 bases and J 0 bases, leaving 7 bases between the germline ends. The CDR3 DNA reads TGCAGTTCTACTGTGAACACTGAAGCTTTCTTT. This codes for CSSTVNTEAFF.

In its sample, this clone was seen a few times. The CDR3 loop is CASSPRSDSPLHF. The DNA for the CDR3 is TGTGCCAGCAGCCCGCGCTCTGATTCACCCCTCCACTTT. The genes are TRBV5-4 and TRBJ1-6; D remains unclear. Trimming cost V 4 bases and J 8 bases, with 10 bases left between them. The germline CDR1 and CDR2 sequences are SGHNT and YYREEE (reference sequence). CDR3 size: 13 residues.

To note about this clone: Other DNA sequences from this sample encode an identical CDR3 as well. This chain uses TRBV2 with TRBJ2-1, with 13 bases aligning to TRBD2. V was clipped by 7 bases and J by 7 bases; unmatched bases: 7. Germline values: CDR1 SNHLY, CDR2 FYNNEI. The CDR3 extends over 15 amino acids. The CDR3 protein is CASTLLAGGPNEQFF. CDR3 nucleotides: TGTGCCAGCACCCTACTAGCGGGAGGGCCTAATGAGCAGTTCTTC. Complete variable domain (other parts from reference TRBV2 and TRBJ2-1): EPEVTQTPSHQVTQMGQEVILRCVPISNHLYFYWYRQILGQKVEFLVSFYNNEISEKSEIFDDQFSVERPDGSNFTLKIRSTKLEDSAMYFCASTLLAGGPNEQFFGPGTRLTVL.

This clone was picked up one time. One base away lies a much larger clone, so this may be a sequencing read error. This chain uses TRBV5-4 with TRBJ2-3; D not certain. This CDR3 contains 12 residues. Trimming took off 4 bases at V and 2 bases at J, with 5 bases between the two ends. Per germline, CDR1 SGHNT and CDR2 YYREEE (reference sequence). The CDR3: CASSPSTDTQYF. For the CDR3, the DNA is TGTGCCAGCAGCCCGTCCACAGATACGCAGTATTTT.

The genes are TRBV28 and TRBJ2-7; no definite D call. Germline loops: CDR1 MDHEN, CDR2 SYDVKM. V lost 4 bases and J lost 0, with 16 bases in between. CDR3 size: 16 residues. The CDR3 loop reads CASSSPAAISSYEQYF. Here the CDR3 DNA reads TGTGCCAGCAGTTCCCCCGCTGCGATTAGCTCCTACGAGCAGTACTTC. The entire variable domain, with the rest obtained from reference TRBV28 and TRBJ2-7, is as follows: DVKVTQSSRYLVKRTGEKVFLECVQDMDHENMFWYRQDPGLGLRLIYFSYDVKMKEKGDIPEGYSVSREKKERFSLILESASTNQTSMYLCASSSPAAISSYEQYFGPGTRLTVT.

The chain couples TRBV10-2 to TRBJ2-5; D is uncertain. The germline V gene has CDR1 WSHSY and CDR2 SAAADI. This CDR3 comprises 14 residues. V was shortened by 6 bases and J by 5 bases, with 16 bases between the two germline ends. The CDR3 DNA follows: TGCGCCAGCAGGACGACACGAGCACTGGAGACCCAGTACTTC. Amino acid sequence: CASRTTRALETQYF.

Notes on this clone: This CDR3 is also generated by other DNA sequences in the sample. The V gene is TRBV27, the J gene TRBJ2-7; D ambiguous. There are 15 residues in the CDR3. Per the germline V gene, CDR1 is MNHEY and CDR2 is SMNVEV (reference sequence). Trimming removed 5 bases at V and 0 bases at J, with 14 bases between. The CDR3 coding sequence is TGTGCCAGCAGTCCAGAGGCAGGATCCTCCTACGAGCAGTACTTC. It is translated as CASSPEAGSSYEQYF.

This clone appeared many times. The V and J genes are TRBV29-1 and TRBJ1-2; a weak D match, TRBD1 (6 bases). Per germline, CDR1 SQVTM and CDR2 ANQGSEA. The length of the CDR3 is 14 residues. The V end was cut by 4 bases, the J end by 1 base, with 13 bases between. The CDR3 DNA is TGCAGCGTTGCCGGCCAGGGACATAACTATGGCTACACCTTC. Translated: CSVAGQGHNYGYTF.

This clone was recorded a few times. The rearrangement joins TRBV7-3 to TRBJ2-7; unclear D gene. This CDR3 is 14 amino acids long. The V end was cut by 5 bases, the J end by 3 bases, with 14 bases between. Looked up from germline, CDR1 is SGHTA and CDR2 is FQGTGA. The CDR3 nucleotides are TGTGCCAGCAGCCAAAGCACAGCCGACTACGAGCAGTACTTC. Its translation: CASSQSTADYEQYF.